This record concerns one TCR beta chain sequence. What it recognizes is unknown. At one of its ends the junction is not consistent with the germline gene, which may arise from a read error. Some clones are missing from TCRdb's copy, which holds only in-frame ones; the method was immunoSEQ multiplex PCR. Of 17,000 or so clones detected, more than 60% appear once; the ten largest clones hold 4.6%. This entry belongs to a study of PD-1 blockade in classical Hodgkin lymphoma. Study in general: With a 2-week interval, patients received intravenous nivolumab at 3 mg/kg.

With no exception, relapse followed autologous stem cell transplantation in all patients, and brentuximab vedotin exposure varied. Patients reached a best response of complete response, partial response or progressive disease. Study outcomes and limitations: CD4+ TCR diversity, unlike CD8+, rose significantly by C4D1. TCR diversity at baseline was reported to be reduced in newly diagnosed patients relative to healthy donors.

Per the germline V gene, CDR1 is SGHTA and CDR2 is FQGNSA. The CDR3 extends over 15 amino acids. The sample in question was peripheral blood mononuclear cells (PBMCs), obtained at baseline. This sequence joins TRBV7-2 and TRBJ2-7; the match to TRBD1 covers 12 bases. The clonotype was recovered from a human donor with classical Hodgkin lymphoma. This CDR3 is CASSLEGQGAYEQHF. Here the CDR3 DNA reads TGTGCCAGCAGCTTGGAGGGACAGGGGGCTTACGAGCAGCACTTC.